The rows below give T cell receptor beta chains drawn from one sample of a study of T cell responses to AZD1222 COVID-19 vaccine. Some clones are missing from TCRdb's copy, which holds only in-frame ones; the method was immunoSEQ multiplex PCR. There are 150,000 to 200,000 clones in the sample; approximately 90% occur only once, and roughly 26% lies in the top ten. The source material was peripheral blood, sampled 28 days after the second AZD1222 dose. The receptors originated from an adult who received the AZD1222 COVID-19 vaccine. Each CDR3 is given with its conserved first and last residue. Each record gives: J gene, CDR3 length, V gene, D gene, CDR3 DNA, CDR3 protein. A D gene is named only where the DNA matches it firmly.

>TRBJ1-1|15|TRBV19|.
TGTGCCAGTAGTATTCGCCGGCAGTTGAACACTGAAGCTTTCTTT
CASSIRRQLNTEAFF
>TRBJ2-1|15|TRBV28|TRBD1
TGTGCCAGCAGGGCATACAGGGGCCCCTACAATGAGCAGTTCTTC
CASRAYRGPYNEQFF
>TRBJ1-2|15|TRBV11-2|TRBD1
TGTGCCAGCAGCAGCGGGACAGGGGGCGTCTATGGCTACACCTTC
CASSSGTGGVYGYTF
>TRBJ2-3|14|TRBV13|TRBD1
TGTGCCAGCAGCTCGGGACAGGGCACAGATACGCAGTATTTT
CASSSGQGTDTQYF
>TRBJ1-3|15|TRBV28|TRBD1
TGTGCCAGCTTTACCGGGACAGGGGGCGGAAACACCATATATTTT
CASFTGTGGGNTIYF
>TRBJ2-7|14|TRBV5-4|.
TGTGCCAGCAGCTCCGGGGGGCGAGTCTACGAGCAGTACTTC
CASSSGGRVYEQYF
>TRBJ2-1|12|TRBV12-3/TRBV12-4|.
TGTGCCAGCACCCTCTGGGGCGATGAGCAGTTCTTC
CASTLWGDEQFF
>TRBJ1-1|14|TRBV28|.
TGTGCCAGCACCCTCCGAGGGGCGAACACTGAAGCTTTCTTT
CASTLRGANTEAFF
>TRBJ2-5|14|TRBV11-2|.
TGTGCCAGCAGCTCCCAAGGGGGGGGAGAGACCCAGTACTTC
CASSSQGGGETQYF
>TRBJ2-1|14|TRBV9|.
TGTGCCAGCAGCGCCGATAGCCCGACGGGTGAGCAGTTCTTC
CASSADSPTGEQFF
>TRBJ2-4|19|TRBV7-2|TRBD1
TGTGCCAGCAGCTTAGTGAGGGGGACAGACGGAACTACCCAAGACATTCAGTACTTC
CASSLVRGTDGTTQDIQYF
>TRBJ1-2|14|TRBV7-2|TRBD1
TGTGCCAGCAGCTTAGAGACAGGGATTAGAGGCTACACCTTC
CASSLETGIRGYTF
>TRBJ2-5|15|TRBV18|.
TGTGCCAGCTCACCAAGGGACGGCCCACGGGAGACCCAGTACTTC
CASSPRDGPRETQYF
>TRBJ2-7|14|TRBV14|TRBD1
TGTGCCAGCAGCCAAGGTTCCGGGACAGTTAAGCAGTACTTC
CASSQGSGTVKQYF
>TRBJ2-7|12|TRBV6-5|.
TGTGCCACCCGGAGGGCCTACTACGAGCAGTACTTC
CATRRAYYEQYF
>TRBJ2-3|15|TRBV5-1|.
TGCGCCAGCAGCTTGGACAGGGCTAGCACAGATACGCAGTATTTT
CASSLDRASTDTQYF
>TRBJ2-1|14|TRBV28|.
TGTGCCAGCAGCATTGGGGGTGGGATCAGGGAGCAGTTCTTC
CASSIGGGIREQFF
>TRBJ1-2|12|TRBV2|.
TGTGCCAGCAGGGGCACAGCTTATGGCTACACCTTC
CASRGTAYGYTF
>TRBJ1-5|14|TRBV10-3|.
TGTGCCATCAGTGAGCGGAGTAGCAATCAGCCCCAGCATTTT
CAISERSSNQPQHF
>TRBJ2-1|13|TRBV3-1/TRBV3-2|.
TGTGCCAGCAGCCAAGTGCCGGCAGGGCCGGGGTTCTTC
CASSQVPAGPGFF
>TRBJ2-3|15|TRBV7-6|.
TGTGCCAGCAGCTTAGGGGGCTTCGGCACAGATACGCAGTATTTT
CASSLGGFGTDTQYF
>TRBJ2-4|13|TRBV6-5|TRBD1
TGTGCCAGCAGGAGGACAGGGCGGGACATTCAGTACTTC
CASRRTGRDIQYF
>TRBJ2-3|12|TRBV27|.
TGTGCCAGCAGCCCCGACTCGAAAAGGCAGTATTTT
CASSPDSKRQYF
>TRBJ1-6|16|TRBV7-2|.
TGTGCCAGCAGCTTAGGGACTAGCTCCTATAATTCACCCCTCCACTTT
CASSLGTSSYNSPLHF
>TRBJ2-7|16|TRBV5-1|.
TGCGCCAGCAGCTTGGGGGGACAAGCAATCTCCTACGAGCAGTACTTC
CASSLGGQAISYEQYF
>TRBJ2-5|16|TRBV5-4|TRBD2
TGTGCCAGCAGCTTGGCCCTAGCGGGAGAACGAGAGACCCAGTACTTC
CASSLALAGERETQYF